This T cell receptor beta chain was found in a study of T cell repertoires in cytomegalovirus infection. Turning to the study itself: Recently identified HLA-C-restricted CMV epitopes and well-studied HLA-B-restricted CMV epitopes were used by the study. Indications came from public TCR beta signatures; they pointed to CMV infection and to a matching HLA type.

This clonotype was detected a few times. Antigen unknown. V was pared by 2 bases and J by 1 base, with 12 bases between. This CDR3 comprises 15 residues. Germline lookup yields CDR1 SGHDT and CDR2 YYEEEE. Study results and limitations: HLA-C-restricted CMV-specific TCR beta clonotypes were dominant in the ex vivo response.

From the reads, TCRdb called clonotypes with MiXCR, one entry per CDR3 protein. The table records some 350,000 distinct CDR3 sequences, about 35% of them present only once. Specimen: cultured PBMCs, collected from culture after CMV antigen stimulation. The chain couples TRBV5-6 to TRBJ1-1, with no clear D. The receptor was derived from a human donor in good health (CMV status not recorded). Some clones in this sample may be carry-over from other donors' samples. CDR3 bases: TGTGCCAGCAGCTTCGGAACAGTTACGAACACTGAAGCTTTCTTT. This gives the protein CASSFGTVTNTEAFF.